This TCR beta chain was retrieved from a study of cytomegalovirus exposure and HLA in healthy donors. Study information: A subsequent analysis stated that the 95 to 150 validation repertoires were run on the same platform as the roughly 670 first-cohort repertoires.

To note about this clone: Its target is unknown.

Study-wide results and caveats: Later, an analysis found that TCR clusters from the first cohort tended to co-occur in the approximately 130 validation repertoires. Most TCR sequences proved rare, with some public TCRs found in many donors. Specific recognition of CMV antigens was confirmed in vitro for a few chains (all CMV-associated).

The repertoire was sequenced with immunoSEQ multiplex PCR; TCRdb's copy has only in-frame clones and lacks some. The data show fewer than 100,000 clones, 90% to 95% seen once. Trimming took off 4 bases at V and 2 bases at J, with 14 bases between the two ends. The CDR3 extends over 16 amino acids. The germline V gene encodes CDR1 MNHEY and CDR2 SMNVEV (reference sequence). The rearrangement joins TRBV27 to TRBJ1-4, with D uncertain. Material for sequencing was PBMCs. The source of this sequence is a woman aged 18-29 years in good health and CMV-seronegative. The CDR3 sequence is CASSSLGRTTNEKLFF. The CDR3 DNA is TGTGCCAGCAGTTCGTTAGGAAGGACTACTAATGAAAAACTGTTTTTT. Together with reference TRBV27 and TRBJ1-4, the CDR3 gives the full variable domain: EAQVTQNPRYLITVTGKKLTVTCSQNMNHEYMSWYRQDPGLGLRQIYYSMNVEVTDKGDVPEGYKVSRKEKRNFPLILESPSPNQTSLYFCASSSLGRTTNEKLFFGSGTQLSVL.